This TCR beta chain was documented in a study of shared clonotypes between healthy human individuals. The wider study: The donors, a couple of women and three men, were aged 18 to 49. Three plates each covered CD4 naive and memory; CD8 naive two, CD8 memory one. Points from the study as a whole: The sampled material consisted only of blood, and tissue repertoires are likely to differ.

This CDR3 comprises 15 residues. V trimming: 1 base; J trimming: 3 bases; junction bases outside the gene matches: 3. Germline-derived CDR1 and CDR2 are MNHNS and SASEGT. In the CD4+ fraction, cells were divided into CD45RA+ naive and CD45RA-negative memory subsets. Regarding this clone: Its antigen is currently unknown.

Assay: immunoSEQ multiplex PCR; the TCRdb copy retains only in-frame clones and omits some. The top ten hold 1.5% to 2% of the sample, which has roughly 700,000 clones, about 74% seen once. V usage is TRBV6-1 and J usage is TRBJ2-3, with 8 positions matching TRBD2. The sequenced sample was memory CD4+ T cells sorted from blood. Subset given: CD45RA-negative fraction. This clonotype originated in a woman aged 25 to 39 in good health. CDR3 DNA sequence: TGTGCCAGCAGTGAAGTAGCGGGAACGACAGATACGCAGTATTTT. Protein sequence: CASSEVAGTTDTQYF.